One and the same sample provided the 7 T cell receptor beta chains below, sequenced in a study of T-cell memory formation after mild COVID-19. Via MiXCR, TCRdb re-called the 5' RACE reads, giving one row per CDR3 protein. This sample has roughly 560,000 distinct CDR3 sequences, with roughly 21% found just once. Sample: PBMCs or a T cell subset sorted from them (not recorded which). These receptors all stem from an adult woman who had mild COVID-19 (a few samples of this study predate the infection). Cell type and time point are not known.

The J gene is TRBJ2-4, the V gene TRBV12-3 or TRBV12-4; D assignment may be TRBD1 or TRBD2 (5 bases each). This CDR3 has 13 amino acids. Trimming shortened V by 2 bases and J by 8 bases, and 10 bases separated the two germline ends. The CDR3 region is CASSLTVGDIQYF. The CDR3 DNA reads as TGTGCCAGCAGTTTAACCGTGGGGGACATTCAGTACTTC.

V gene TRBV4-3 combines with J gene TRBJ1-2; D gene unclear. CDR3 size: 14 residues. Per germline, CDR1 LGHNA and CDR2 YSLEER. Trimming cost V 1 base and J 0 bases, with 6 bases left between them. The CDR3 sequence: CASSQGPANYGYTF. The DNA of the CDR3 is TGCGCCAGCAGCCAAGGTCCAGCTAACTATGGCTACACCTTC.

This clonotype was observed a few times. The chain combines TRBV7-6 with TRBJ1-1, with 10 bases fitting TRBD1. This CDR3 contains 17 residues. The junction had 13 bases not matched to a gene; V was cut back by 5 bases and J by 4 bases. Germline lookup yields CDR1 SGHVS and CDR2 FNYEAQ. Written as DNA, the CDR3 is TGTGCCAGCAGCATGATACCGACCCGGGACAGGGGCACTGAAGCTTTCTTT. Its translation: CASSMIPTRDRGTEAFF.

The chain recombines TRBV6-6 with TRBJ1-5; D might be TRBD1 (6 bases). CDR3 size: 17 residues. From germline, CDR1 is MNHNY and CDR2 SVGAGI (reference sequence). V was pared by 5 bases and J by 0 bases, with 17 bases between. CDR3 amino acids: CASSMGHPSNSNQPQHF. The DNA of the CDR3 is TGTGCCAGCAGTATGGGACATCCGTCGAATAGCAATCAGCCCCAGCATTTT.

The chain uses TRBV3-1 and TRBJ1-1; D ambiguous. V shed 1 base and J shed 5 bases, with 14 bases lying between them. Germline V gene sequence: CDR1 LGHDT, CDR2 YNNKEL (reference sequence). The CDR3 is 15 amino acids. The CDR3 reads CASSQGAVPGTEAFF. The CDR3, as DNA: TGTGCCAGCAGCCAAGGGGCGGTTCCGGGGACTGAAGCTTTCTTT.

This clonotype was counted a few times. This chain uses TRBV12-3 or TRBV12-4 with TRBJ2-1, with D uncertain. Between the trimmed V and J ends, which lost 8 bases and 7 bases, there was a span of 24 bases. The CDR3 is made up of 16 amino acids. The CDR3 reads CASGRSELVPRNEQFF. The CDR3 DNA follows: TGTGCCAGCGGACGGTCGGAATTAGTTCCGAGGAATGAGCAGTTCTTC.

The table lists this clonotype with a few counts. This chain uses TRBV30 with TRBJ1-2, with 11 nucleotides matching TRBD1. This CDR3 contains 14 residues. The V and J ends lost 1 base and 5 bases, in that order; junction bases with no gene match: 3. The germline V gene has CDR1 GTSNPN and CDR2 SVGIG (reference sequence). The CDR3 nucleotides are TGTGCCTGGAGTGCCGGGACAGGGGGATATGGCTACACCTTC. Protein product: CAWSAGTGGYGYTF.